This entry describes one T cell receptor (beta chain). This specimen comes from a study of blood T cell repertoires in COVID-19. The CDR3 spans 15 residues. In germline, CDR1 is MNHEY, CDR2 SVGAGI. Trimming pared 7 bases from V and 8 bases from J, leaving 18 bases between. The table came from immunoSEQ multiplex PCR; TCRdb's copy has only in-frame clones and leaves some out. There are tens of thousands of clones in the sample; 80% to 85% occur only once, and less than 2% lies in the top ten. Sequencing was performed on peripheral blood. This chain uses TRBV6-5 with TRBJ1-6; D not resolved. The clonotype was recovered from a woman aged 60-75 years with acute or convalescent COVID-19. This CDR3 reads CASTLKVRGDSPLHF. CDR3 nucleotide sequence: TGTGCCAGCACTCTGAAGGTACGGGGTGATTCACCCCTCCACTTT.